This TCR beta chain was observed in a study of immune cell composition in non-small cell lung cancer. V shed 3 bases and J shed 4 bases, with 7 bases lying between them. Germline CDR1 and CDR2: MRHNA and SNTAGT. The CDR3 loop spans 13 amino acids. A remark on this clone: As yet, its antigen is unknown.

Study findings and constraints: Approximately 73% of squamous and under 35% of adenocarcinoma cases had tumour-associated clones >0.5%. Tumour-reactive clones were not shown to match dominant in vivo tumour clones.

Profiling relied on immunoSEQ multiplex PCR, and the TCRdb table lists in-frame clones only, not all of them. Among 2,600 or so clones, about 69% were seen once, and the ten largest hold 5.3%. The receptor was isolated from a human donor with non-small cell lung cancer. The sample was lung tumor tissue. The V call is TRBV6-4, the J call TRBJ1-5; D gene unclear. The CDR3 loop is CASSDWRNQPQHF. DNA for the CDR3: TGTGCCAGCAGTGATTGGCGGAATCAGCCCCAGCATTTT.